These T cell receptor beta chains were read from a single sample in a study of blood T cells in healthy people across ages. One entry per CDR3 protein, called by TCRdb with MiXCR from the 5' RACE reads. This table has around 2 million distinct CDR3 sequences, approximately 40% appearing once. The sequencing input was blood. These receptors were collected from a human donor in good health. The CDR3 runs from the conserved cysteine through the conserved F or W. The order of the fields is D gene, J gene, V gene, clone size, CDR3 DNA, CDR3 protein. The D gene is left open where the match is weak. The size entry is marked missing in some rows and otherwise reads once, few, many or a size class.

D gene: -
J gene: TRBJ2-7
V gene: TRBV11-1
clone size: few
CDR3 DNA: TGTGCCAGCAGCTTAAGAAGCGGTATCTACGAGCAGTACTTC
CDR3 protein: CASSLRSGIYEQYF

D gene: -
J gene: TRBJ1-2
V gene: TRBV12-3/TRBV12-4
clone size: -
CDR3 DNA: TGTGCCAGCAGTGCAGGGGTTGGCTACACCTTC
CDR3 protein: CASSAGVGYTF

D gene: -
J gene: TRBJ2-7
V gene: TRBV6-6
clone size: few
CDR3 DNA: TGTGCCAGCAGTAGACAGGCTCTCTACGAGCAGTACTTC
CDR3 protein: CASSRQALYEQYF

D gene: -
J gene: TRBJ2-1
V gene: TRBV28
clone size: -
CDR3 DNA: TGTGCCAGCAGGCTCCAACCGCTGAGCTCCTACAATGAGCAGTTCTTC
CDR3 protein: CASRLQPLSSYNEQFF

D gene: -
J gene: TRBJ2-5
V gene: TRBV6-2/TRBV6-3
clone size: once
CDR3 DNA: TGTGCCAGCAGTTACGTGACTAGTAGAGAGACCCAGTACTTC
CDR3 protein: CASSYVTSRETQYF

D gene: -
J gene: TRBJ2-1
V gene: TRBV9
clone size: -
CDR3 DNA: TGTGCCAGCAGCGTAGCCTTACTGGAGACCCAGTTCTTC
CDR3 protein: CASSVALLETQFF

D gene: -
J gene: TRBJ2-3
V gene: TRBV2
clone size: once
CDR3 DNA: TGTGCCAGCAATTCCCCGGGCCGAACAGATACGCAGTATTTT
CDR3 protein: CASNSPGRTDTQYF

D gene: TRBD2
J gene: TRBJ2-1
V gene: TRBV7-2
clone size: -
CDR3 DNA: TGTGCCAGCAGCCTCTCACTAGCGGGGGGCCGGAATGAGCAGTTCTTC
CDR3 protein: CASSLSLAGGRNEQFF

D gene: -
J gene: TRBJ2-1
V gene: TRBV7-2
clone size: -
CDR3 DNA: TGTGCCAGCAGCTTACTGGGGGGGCTAGTGAACAATGAGCAGTTCTTC
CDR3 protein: CASSLLGGLVNNEQFF

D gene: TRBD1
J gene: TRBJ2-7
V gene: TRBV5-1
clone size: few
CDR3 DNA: TGCGCCAGCAGCGGGGGGACAGGAATCTCCTACGAGCAGTACTTC
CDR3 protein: CASSGGTGISYEQYF

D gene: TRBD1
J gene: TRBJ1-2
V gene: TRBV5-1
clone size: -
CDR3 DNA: TGCGCCAGCAGCCGTATCGGGACAGGGATTCCCCCCAACTATGGCTACACCTTC
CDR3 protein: CASSRIGTGIPPNYGYTF